One TCR beta chain is described in this entry. Within the sample, other DNA sequences also encode this same CDR3. Data came from immunoSEQ multiplex PCR; TCRdb stores just in-frame clones and leaves some out. The repertoire holds roughly 320,000 clones, with 86% as singletons. The sample comes from a study of blood T cell repertoires in COVID-19. Trimming at V came to 2 bases and at J to 2 bases, leaving 5 bases not matched to a gene. The CDR3 runs 16 residues. Germline V CDR1 and CDR2: SGHRS, YFSETQ. The sequenced sample was PBMCs or T cells enriched from blood (not recorded which). The TCR comes from a man younger than 45 who had recovered from COVID-19. J is TRBJ2-5 and V is TRBV5-1, with 11 bases lining up with TRBD2. CDR3: CASSFGTSGGQETQYF. As DNA, the CDR3 is TGCGCCAGCAGCTTCGGGACTAGCGGAGGACAAGAGACCCAGTACTTC.